This TCR beta chain was identified during a study of OX40 agonist ivuxolimab in advanced cancers. Across the study: The patients received agonistic anti-OX40 (CD134) antibody ivuxolimab.

The ends were cut back, 0 bases at V and 2 bases at J, with 7 bases in the middle. Germline V gene lookup returns CDR1 SEHNR and CDR2 FQNEAQ (reference sequence). CDR3 length equals 14 residues. Peripheral blood came from all dose cohorts at three timepoints. Method: immunoSEQ multiplex PCR; TCRdb's copy keeps in-frame clones and lacks some. The top ten clones hold 0.5% to 0.55% of a sample with about 91,000 clones, around nine tenths of them seen once. Specimen: CD4+ or CD8+ T cells sorted from blood, collected in a trial of the OX40 agonist ivuxolimab. The TCR originated in an adult with an advanced solid tumor such as melanoma, head and neck, liver or kidney cancer. This chain joins TRBV7-9 and TRBJ2-5; D may be TRBD1 (6 bases). The CDR3 bases are TGTGCCAGCAGCTTAGCAGGGGGACAAGAGACCCAGTACTTC. It specifies CASSLAGGQETQYF.